This T cell receptor beta chain is from a study of T-cell memory formation after mild COVID-19 (dated by TCRdb to the early 2020s). A note on the overall study: TCR sequence clusters from the two donors were largely donor specific. Longitudinal TCRalpha and TCRbeta repertoire sequencing tracked T-cell clones expanding and contracting after mild COVID-19 in two donors. Two young, previously healthy adult volunteers made up the cohort, one male and one female. Overall study outcomes, separate from this receptor: Contracting CD4+ clones turned up mainly in the CM and EM memory subsets, whereas EMRA was where CD8+ clones were enriched. Clones that contracted from day 15 to 85 showed balanced CD4/CD8 phenotypes, whereas a second wave of clones that expanded from day 15 to 37 leaned towards CD4+. Only two mild cases were covered in the study, and larger cohorts including severe cases with pre-infection samples were considered necessary. SARS-CoV-2 specificity of the second-wave clones peaking on day 37 was not confirmed. Some responding clones were detected in pre-infection memory, which suggested that pre-existing cross-reactive memory T cells had joined the SARS-CoV-2 response.

Ficoll-Paque density gradient centrifugation was the method used to isolate PBMCs. The sample was run on an Illumina NovaSeq 6000. TCRalpha and TCRbeta cDNA libraries were constructed by 5'RACE with constant-segment primers, with sample barcodes and unique molecular identifiers being introduced. RNA was extracted from every sample with Trizol reagent. Amplification of the libraries took two PCR steps, and the second step added a second sample barcode plus Illumina TruSeq adapters. Libraries were sequenced on an Illumina NovaSeq with 2 x 150 bp paired-end reads. The study's own analysis went as follows. The reads were demultiplexed and collapsed into UMI-guided consensus sequences using migec v1.2.7. With mixcr v2.1.11, UMI consensuses were aligned to TRA and TRB V and J templates and assembled into clonotypes. A clonotype was counted as expanded or contracted only if both edgeR and NoisET called the change significant, with noise models trained on biological replicates. For edgeR calls, a false discovery rate-adjusted p below 0.01 and a log2 fold-change threshold of 1 were applied. PCA with hierarchical clustering of max-normalized trajectories of the 1000 most abundant clonotypes was used as exploratory dynamics analysis. Separately sequenced CD4+ and CD8+ repertoires were used to assign the CD4 or CD8 phenotype of responding clones. Starting from the raw public reads, TCRdb applied fastp trimming at Q25, assembled clones with MiXCR and retained in-frame beta chains. Every distinct CDR3 protein forms one entry, paired with its most common genes and DNA. The V and J calls here are based on TCRdb, not the publication. The table for this sample lists 350,000 to 450,000 distinct CDR3 sequences; 20% of them were counted only once. The top ten hold roughly 8.4% of the sample.

On this clonotype: Its antigen is currently not known. No much larger clone is present one base from it, and per-base qualities are unavailable.

Unmatched junction bases come to 3, with V trimmed by 4 bases and J by 15 bases. The germline V gene yields SGHDT for CDR1 and YYEEEE for CDR2. Taken from cysteine to phenylalanine, the CDR3 has 11 residues. Only the CDR3 region is kept as DNA, spanning 33 bases read in frame from base 1. The sequence was obtained from an adult woman who had mild COVID-19 (a few samples of this study predate the infection). The sample titles of this study are shuffled in the database, so cell type and time point are left out; the donor was told from shared clones. The sequencing sample was made of PBMCs or a T cell subset sorted from them (not recorded which). The rearrangement combines TRBV5-6 with TRBJ2-1, with 11 junctional bases fitting TRBD1. The sequenced DNA: TGTGCCAGCAGCCGGGGGACAGGGGGGTTCTTC. Translated, this gives CASSRGTGGFF.